The 20 T cell receptor beta chains below all came from one sample that was sequenced in a study of identical twins. TCRdb ran MiXCR on the 5' RACE reads and lists one entry per CDR3 protein. The sample consists of 500,000 to 600,000 distinct CDR3 sequences, 20% to 25% of them appearing once. These records were also assigned to another study, of T cells expressing NK-cell markers.

Sequences were obtained from CD4+ T cells sorted from blood. These receptors all stem from a woman between 18 and 29 years old in good health.

This clonotype was counted a few times. The chain recombines TRBV7-3 with TRBJ2-1, with D tentatively TRBD2 (6 bases). V was trimmed by 2 bases and J by 7 bases, leaving 12 bases between them. The CDR3 loop spans 14 amino acids. Per germline, CDR1 SGHTA and CDR2 FQGTGA. The CDR3 bases are TGTGCCAGCAGCTTAGATCGGGGGAAAAATGAGCAGTTCTTC. Protein sequence: CASSLDRGKNEQFF.

This clonotype showed up just a few times. The rearrangement links TRBV3-1 to TRBJ2-3; possibly TRBD1 or TRBD2 for D (5 bases each). The V end was cut by 1 base, the J end by 0 bases, with 14 bases between. Germline V lookup: CDR1 LGHDT, CDR2 YNNKEL (reference sequence). The CDR3 sequence is 17 residues long. CDR3 bases: TGTGCCAGCAGCCAAGGAGAGTGGGGGTCTAGCACAGATACGCAGTATTTT. Translation: CASSQGEWGSSTDTQYF.

The CDR3 is CASSLDRSVYEQYF. Written as DNA, the CDR3 is TGTGCCAGCAGCTTAGATAGGTCAGTCTACGAGCAGTACTTC. V is TRBV11-2 and J is TRBJ2-7; D remains unclear. Germline V gene lookup returns CDR1 SGHAT and CDR2 FQNNGV. The CDR3 contains 14 residues. The V and J ends lost 0 bases and 3 bases respectively, with 9 bases between them.

This chain connects TRBV15 to TRBJ2-1; D gene uncertain. Per the germline V gene, CDR1 is LNHNV and CDR2 is YYDKDF (reference sequence). V was trimmed by 1 base and J by 6 bases, leaving 7 bases between them. This CDR3 has 13 amino acids. The CDR3 loop reads CATSRAKINEQFF. DNA of the CDR3: TGTGCCACCAGCAGAGCTAAGATCAATGAGCAGTTCTTC.

This clonotype was seen a few times. This sequence joins TRBV12-3 or TRBV12-4 and TRBJ2-7; a weak D match, TRBD1 (6 bases). V was trimmed by 3 bases and J by 3 bases, leaving 12 bases between them. The CDR3 covers 14 residues. The CDR3 reads CASSLGVRGYEQYF. In DNA, the CDR3 is TGTGCCAGCAGTTTGGGGGTCAGGGGCTACGAGCAGTACTTC.

This clonotype was observed at least ten times. The rearrangement links TRBV12-3 or TRBV12-4 to TRBJ2-5; no clear D gene. This CDR3 has 12 amino acids. The ends were cut back, 3 bases at V and 5 bases at J, with 7 bases in the middle. The CDR3 reads CASSFELETQYF. The CDR3 DNA is TGTGCCAGCAGTTTCGAGCTGGAGACCCAGTACTTC.

This clonotype came up many times. The chain combines TRBV29-1 with TRBJ1-5; D is ambiguous. The CDR3 is made up of 13 amino acids. From germline, CDR1 is SQVTM and CDR2 ANQGSEA. Trimming took off 4 bases at V and 4 bases at J, with 11 bases between the two ends. This chain's CDR3 is CSVVIRGNQPQHF. The CDR3 nucleotides read TGCAGCGTTGTCATACGGGGTAATCAGCCCCAGCATTTT.

This clonotype was recorded at least ten times. The rearrangement uses TRBV12-3 or TRBV12-4 and TRBJ1-2; unclear D gene. Between the trimmed V and J ends, which lost 5 bases and 8 bases, there was a span of 15 bases. The CDR3 is made up of 13 amino acids. The CDR3 nucleotides are TGTGCCAGCAGTCCAGAGTTTCGCGGGGGCTACACCTTC. Translation: CASSPEFRGGYTF.

This chain connects TRBV12-3 or TRBV12-4 to TRBJ1-6; 8 nucleotides line up with TRBD1. The ends lost 7 bases at V and 9 bases at J; junction bases unmatched: 8. The CDR3 consists of 14 residues. CDR3 sequence: CASTKDRAGSPLHF. The CDR3, as DNA: TGTGCCAGCACCAAGGACAGGGCTGGTTCACCCCTCCACTTT.

At least ten counts were recorded for this clonotype. The chain is built from TRBV21-1 and TRBJ2-7. TRBV21-1 is assigned pseudogene status. The length of the CDR3 is 12 residues. CDR3 residues: CASSKGTYEQYF. The CDR3 coding sequence is TGTGCCAGCAGCAAAGGGACCTACGAGCAGTACTTC.

This clonotype was seen a handful of times. The chain is built from TRBV6-5 and TRBJ2-6; the match to TRBD1 covers 8 bases. Germline V gene sequence: CDR1 MNHEY, CDR2 SVGAGI. There are 17 residues in the CDR3. J lost 0 bases, V lost 2 bases, and 3 bases had no gene match. The CDR3 loop reads CASSYGTGTSGANVLTF. The CDR3 DNA reads as TGTGCCAGCAGTTACGGGACAGGCACCTCTGGGGCCAACGTCCTGACTTTC.

The gene calls are TRBV3-1 and TRBJ2-1, with 7 nucleotides matching TRBD1. CDR3 length: 14 residues. V trimming: 7 bases; J trimming: 5 bases; junction bases outside the gene matches: 8. Germline V CDR1 and CDR2: LGHDT, YNNKEL (reference sequence). The CDR3 DNA reads TGTGCCAGCACCTTCGGGACAGTCAACAATGAGCAGTTCTTC. It specifies CASTFGTVNNEQFF.

This clonotype was picked up many times. The rearrangement links TRBV5-1 to TRBJ1-2; 7 nucleotides agree with TRBD1. The CDR3 is 14 amino acids. J was trimmed by 8 bases and V by 0 bases; bases with no gene match: 7. Per germline, CDR1 SGHRS and CDR2 YFSETQ. DNA of the CDR3: TGCGCCAGCAGCTTGGGGACAGGAGACGACGGCTACACCTTC. Translation: CASSLGTGDDGYTF.

V gene TRBV7-2 combines with J gene TRBJ1-2, with 8 bases fitting TRBD1. Germline trimming cut 2 bases from V and 2 bases from J; bases unmatched to any gene: 4. CDR1 and CDR2 from the germline V gene are SGHTA and FQGNSA. The CDR3 runs 15 residues. Here the CDR3 reads CASSLNYRGNYGYTF. CDR3 nucleotide sequence: TGTGCCAGCAGCTTAAACTACAGGGGGAACTATGGCTACACCTTC.

The chain combines TRBV13 with TRBJ2-7, with TRBD1 identical over 10 bases. Germline V gene lookup returns CDR1 PRHDT and CDR2 FYEKMQ (reference sequence). The CDR3 spans 18 residues. Trimming removed 5 bases from V and 1 base from J; junction bases left unmatched: 14. The CDR3 spells CASSPGLTGTGVSYEQYF. The CDR3 bases are TGTGCCAGCAGCCCCGGCCTAACCGGGACAGGGGTGTCCTACGAGCAGTACTTC.

This clonotype was counted only a few times. This sequence joins TRBV7-9 and TRBJ1-1; 7 nucleotides agree with TRBD1. The CDR3 runs to 15 residues. CDR1 and CDR2 (germline): SEHNR, FQNEAQ (reference sequence). Germline trimming cut 5 bases from V and 1 base from J; bases unmatched to any gene: 7. The CDR3 reads CASSLGQTQNTEAFF. Written as DNA, the CDR3 is TGTGCCAGCAGCCTGGGACAGACCCAGAACACTGAAGCTTTCTTT. Looking up the rest from reference TRBV7-9 and TRBJ1-1 gives the full variable domain: DTGVSQNPRHKITKRGQNVTFRCDPISEHNRLYWYRQTLGQGPEFLTYFQNEAQLEKSRLLSDRFSAERPKGSFSTLEIQRTEQGDSAMYLCASSLGQTQNTEAFFGQGTRLTVV.

The table lists this clonotype with a few counts. The rearrangement joins TRBV2 to TRBJ2-1; 7 positions match TRBD2. This CDR3 is built from 15 residues. The trim removed 7 bases at V and 6 bases at J, leaving 12 bases unmatched. Germline V gene lookup returns CDR1 SNHLY and CDR2 FYNNEI. Written as DNA, the CDR3 is TGTGCCAGCACTCTTCGGCGGGAGAAGGTCAATGAGCAGTTCTTC. Translation: CASTLRREKVNEQFF.

In this sample, this clonotype turned up a few times. The V and J genes are TRBV20-1 and TRBJ2-5; D call uncertain. Trimming took 5 bases from V and 4 from J, leaving 14 bases between them. The length of the CDR3 is 13 residues. Germline V gene lookup returns CDR1 DFQATT and CDR2 SNEGSKA (reference sequence). This CDR3 reads CSAPPNIRETQYF. The CDR3 nucleotides are TGCAGTGCTCCACCCAACATACGAGAGACCCAGTACTTC.

In this sample, this clonotype turned up a few times. The gene calls are TRBV5-1 and TRBJ2-7; D might be TRBD1 (6 bases). V gave up 4 bases and J gave up 5 bases, with 10 bases separating them. The CDR3 sequence is 12 residues long. CDR1 SGHRS and CDR2 YFSETQ come from the germline V gene. CDR3 amino acids: CASSIQGNEQYF. The CDR3 nucleotides are TGCGCCAGCAGCATACAGGGTAACGAGCAGTACTTC.

In this sample, this clonotype turned up a few times. The gene calls are TRBV20-1 and TRBJ2-2; D perhaps matches TRBD2 (6 bases). V gave up 6 bases and J gave up 5 bases, with 16 bases separating them. Germline V lookup: CDR1 DFQATT, CDR2 SNEGSKA (reference sequence). The CDR3 runs to 14 residues. The CDR3 sequence: CSAPDWAGTGELFF. DNA for the CDR3: TGCAGTGCGCCGGACTGGGCGGGGACCGGGGAGCTGTTTTTT.